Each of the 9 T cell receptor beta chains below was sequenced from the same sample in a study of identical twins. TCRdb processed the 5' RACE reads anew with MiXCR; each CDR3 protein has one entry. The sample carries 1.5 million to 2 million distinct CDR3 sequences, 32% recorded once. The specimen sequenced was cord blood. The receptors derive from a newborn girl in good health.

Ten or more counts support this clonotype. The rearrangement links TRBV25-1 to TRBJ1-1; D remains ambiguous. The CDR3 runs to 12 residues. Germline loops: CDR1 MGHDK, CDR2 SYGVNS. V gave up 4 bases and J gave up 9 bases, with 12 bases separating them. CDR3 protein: CASSAGRNKAFF. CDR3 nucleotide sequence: TGTGCCAGCAGTGCGGGGAGGAACAAAGCTTTCTTT.

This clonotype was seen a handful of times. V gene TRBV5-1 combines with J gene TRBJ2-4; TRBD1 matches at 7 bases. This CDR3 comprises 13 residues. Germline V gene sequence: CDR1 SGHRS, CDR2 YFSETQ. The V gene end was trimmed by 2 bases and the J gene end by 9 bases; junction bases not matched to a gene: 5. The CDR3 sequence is CASSFWTGSIQYF. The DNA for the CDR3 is TGCGCCAGCAGCTTCTGGACAGGAAGCATTCAGTACTTC.

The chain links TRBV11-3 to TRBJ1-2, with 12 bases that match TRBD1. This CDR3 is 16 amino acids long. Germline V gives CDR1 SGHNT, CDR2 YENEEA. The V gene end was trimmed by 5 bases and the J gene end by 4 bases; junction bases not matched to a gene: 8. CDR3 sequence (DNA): TGTGCCAGCAGCCCAAAAGGGGACAGGGGGCTCTATGGCTACACCTTC. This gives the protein CASSPKGDRGLYGYTF. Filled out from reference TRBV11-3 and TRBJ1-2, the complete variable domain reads EAGVVQSPRYKIIEKKQPVAFWCNPISGHNTLYWYLQNLGQGPELLIRYENEEAVDDSQLPKDRFSAERLKGVDSTLKIQPAELGDSAVYLCASSPKGDRGLYGYTFGSGTRLTVV.

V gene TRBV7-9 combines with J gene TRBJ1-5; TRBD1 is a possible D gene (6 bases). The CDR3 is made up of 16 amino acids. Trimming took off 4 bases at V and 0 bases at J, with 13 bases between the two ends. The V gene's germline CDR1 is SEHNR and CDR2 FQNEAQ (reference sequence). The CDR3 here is CASSSPDSLSNQPQHF. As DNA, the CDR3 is TGTGCCAGCAGCTCACCGGACAGTCTTAGCAATCAGCCCCAGCATTTT.

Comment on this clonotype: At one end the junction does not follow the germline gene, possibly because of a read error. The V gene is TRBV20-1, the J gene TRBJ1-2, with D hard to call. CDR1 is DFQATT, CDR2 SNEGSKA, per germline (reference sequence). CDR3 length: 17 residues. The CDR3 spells CSARELGGRSINHGYTF. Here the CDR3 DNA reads TGCAGTGCTAGAGAATTAGGTGGCAGGTCGATTAACCATGGCTACACCTTC.

DNA for the CDR3: TGTGCCAGTCCGGGACTAGCGTCACGCTCCTACAATGAGCAGTTCTTC. The encoded protein is CASPGLASRSYNEQFF. This rearrangement joins TRBV2 to TRBJ2-1; 10 nucleotides line up with TRBD2. There are 16 residues in the CDR3. Losses at the gene ends were 9 bases for V and 0 bases for J; bases not matched to a gene: 8. Germline CDR1 is SNHLY and CDR2 is FYNNEI. The whole variable domain, remainder taken from reference TRBV2 and TRBJ2-1, is EPEVTQTPSHQVTQMGQEVILRCVPISNHLYFYWYRQILGQKVEFLVSFYNNEISEKSEIFDDQFSVERPDGSNFTLKIRSTKLEDSAMYFCASPGLASRSYNEQFFGPGTRLTVL.

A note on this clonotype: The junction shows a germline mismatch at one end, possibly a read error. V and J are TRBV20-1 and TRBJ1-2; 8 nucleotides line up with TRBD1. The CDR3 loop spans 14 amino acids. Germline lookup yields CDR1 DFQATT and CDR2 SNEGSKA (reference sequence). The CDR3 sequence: CSSSSGGSNYGYTF. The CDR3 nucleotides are TGCAGTTCTAGTTCAGGGGGCAGTAACTATGGCTACACCTTC.

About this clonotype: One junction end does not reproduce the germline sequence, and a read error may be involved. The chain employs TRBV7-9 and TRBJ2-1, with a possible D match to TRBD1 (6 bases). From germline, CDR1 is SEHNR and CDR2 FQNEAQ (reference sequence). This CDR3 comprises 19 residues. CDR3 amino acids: CASSQTGKAYYREYNDQFF. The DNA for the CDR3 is TGTGCCAGCAGCCAAACAGGGAAGGCCTATTACAGGGAGTACAATGATCAGTTCTTC. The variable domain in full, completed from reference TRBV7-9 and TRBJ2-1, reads DTGVSQNPRHKITKRGQNVTFRCDPISEHNRLYWYRQTLGQGPEFLTYFQNEAQLEKSRLLSDRFSAERPKGSFSTLEIQRTEQGDSAMYLCASSQTGKAYYREYNDQFFGPGTRLTVL.

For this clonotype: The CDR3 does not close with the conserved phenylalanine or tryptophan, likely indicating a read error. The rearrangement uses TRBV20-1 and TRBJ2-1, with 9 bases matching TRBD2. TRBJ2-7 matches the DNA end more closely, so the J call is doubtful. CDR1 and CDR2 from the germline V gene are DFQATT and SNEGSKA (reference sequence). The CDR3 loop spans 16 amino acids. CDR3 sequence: CSARDALAGLYNEQYY. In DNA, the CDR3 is TGCAGTGCTAGAGATGCCCTAGCGGGGCTCTACAATGAGCAGTACTAC.